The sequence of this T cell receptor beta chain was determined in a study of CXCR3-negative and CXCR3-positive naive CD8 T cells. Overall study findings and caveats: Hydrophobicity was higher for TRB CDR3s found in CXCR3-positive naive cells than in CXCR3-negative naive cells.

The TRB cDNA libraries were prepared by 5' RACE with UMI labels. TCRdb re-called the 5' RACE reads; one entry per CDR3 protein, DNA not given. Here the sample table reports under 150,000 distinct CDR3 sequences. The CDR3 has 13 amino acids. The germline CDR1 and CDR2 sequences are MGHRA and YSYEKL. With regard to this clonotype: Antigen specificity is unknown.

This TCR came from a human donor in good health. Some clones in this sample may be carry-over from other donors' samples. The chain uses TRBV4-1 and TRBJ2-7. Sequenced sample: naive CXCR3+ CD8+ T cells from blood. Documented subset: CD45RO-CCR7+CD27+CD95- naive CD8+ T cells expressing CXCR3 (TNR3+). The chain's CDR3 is CASSQDLSHEQYF.